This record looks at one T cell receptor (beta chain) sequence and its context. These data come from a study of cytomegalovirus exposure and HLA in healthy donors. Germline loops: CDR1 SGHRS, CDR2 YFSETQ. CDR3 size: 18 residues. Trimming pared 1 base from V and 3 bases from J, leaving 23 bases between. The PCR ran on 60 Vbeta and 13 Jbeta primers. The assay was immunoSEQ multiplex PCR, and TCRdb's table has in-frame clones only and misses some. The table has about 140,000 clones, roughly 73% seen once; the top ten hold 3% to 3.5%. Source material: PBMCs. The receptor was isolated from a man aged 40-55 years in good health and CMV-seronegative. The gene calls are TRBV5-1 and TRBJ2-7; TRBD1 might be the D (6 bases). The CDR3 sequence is CASSLYRDMFHPNYEQYF. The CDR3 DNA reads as TGCGCCAGCAGCTTGTACAGGGATATGTTTCATCCGAACTACGAGCAGTACTTC. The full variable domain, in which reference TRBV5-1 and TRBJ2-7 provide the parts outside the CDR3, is KAGVTQTPRYLIKTRGQQVTLSCSPISGHRSVSWYQQTPGQGLQFLFEYFSETQRNKGNFPGRFSGRQFSNSRSEMNVSTLELGDSALYLCASSLYRDMFHPNYEQYFGPGTRLTVT.